Shown below are 8 T cell receptor beta chains from a single sample sequenced in a study of T cells after yellow fever vaccination (dated by TCRdb to between 2018 and 2021). Libraries were constructed by 5' RACE. The listed sequencing device is Illumina NovaSeq 6000. The raw public reads went through TCRdb reprocessing: fastp at Q25, MiXCR clone calling, in-frame beta chains kept. Under each unique CDR3 protein, matching rows form one entry showing the most common genes and DNA. The sample table contains about 120,000 distinct CDR3 sequences; only one count was recorded for around 9.8% of them. Around 40% of the sample is taken by the ten largest. The treatment or condition label corresponds to: live attenuated yellow fever vaccine strain. The sequencing here drew on CD8+ T cells sorted from PBMCs, taken on the day of the yellow fever booster vaccination. These receptors were obtained from a man younger than 30 who received the YFV17D yellow fever vaccine.

The chain recombines TRBV27 with TRBJ1-2; a weak D match, TRBD1 (5 bases). There are 16 residues in the CDR3. Germline loops: CDR1 MNHEY, CDR2 SMNVEV (reference sequence). The germline V and J ends were trimmed by 2 bases and 0 bases, with 13 bases remaining between them. This chain's CDR3 is CASSLRGGRTNYGYTF. The CDR3 DNA reads as TGTGCCAGCAGTTTAAGGGGAGGGCGGACTAACTATGGCTACACCTTC.

The gene calls are TRBV20-1 and TRBJ1-2; TRBD1 matches at 9 bases. The germline V gene encodes CDR1 DFQATT and CDR2 SNEGSKA (reference sequence). This CDR3 comprises 13 residues. Trimming took 3 bases from V and 7 from J; bases not matched to a gene: 6. The CDR3 loop reads CSARRTGDVGYTF. Here the CDR3 DNA reads TGCAGTGCTAGGCGGACAGGGGACGTTGGCTACACCTTC.

This clonotype occurred a few times. The chain's CDR3 is CASSQEGTHGGDTQYF. In DNA form, the CDR3 reads TGTGCCAGCAGCCAAGAGGGGACTCATGGCGGCGATACGCAGTATTTT. This chain connects TRBV3-1 to TRBJ2-3, with D possibly TRBD2 on 6 matching bases. With 0 bases removed from V and 6 bases from J, the gap between germline ends came to 16 bases. CDR1 LGHDT and CDR2 YNNKEL come from the germline V gene (reference sequence). The CDR3 has 16 amino acids.

Only a few counts were recorded for this clonotype. This rearrangement joins TRBV5-1 to TRBJ2-3; possibly TRBD1 for D (8 bases). V dropped 7 bases and J dropped 2 bases, with 14 bases sitting between them. CDR3 size: 14 residues. The germline V gene has CDR1 SGHRS and CDR2 YFSETQ. CDR3 bases: TGCGCCAGCGGGGGGGACAGGATCACAGATACGCAGTATTTT. It specifies CASGGDRITDTQYF.

This chain joins TRBV10-1 and TRBJ2-1, with D possibly matching TRBD1 (5 bases). Trimming stripped 3 bases from V and 5 bases from J, with 11 bases between. The CDR3 length is 14 residues. The germline V gene has CDR1 WNHNN and CDR2 SYGVQD (reference sequence). This CDR3 reads CASSEGWGHNEQFF. The DNA for the CDR3 is TGCGCCAGCAGTGAAGGGTGGGGCCACAATGAGCAGTTCTTC.

The rearrangement links TRBV28 to TRBJ1-4, with a tentative D call TRBD1 (6 bases). V was cut by 6 bases and J by 5 bases, with 19 bases left in between. The CDR3 is 16 amino acids. CDR1 is MDHEN and CDR2 is SYDVKM in the germline V gene. Here the CDR3 reads CASSGTLNSGNEKLFF. The DNA of the CDR3 is TGTGCCAGCAGCGGGACACTCAATTCGGGCAATGAAAAACTGTTTTTT. Full variable domain (rest looked up from reference TRBV28 and TRBJ1-4): DVKVTQSSRYLVKRTGEKVFLECVQDMDHENMFWYRQDPGLGLRLIYFSYDVKMKEKGDIPEGYSVSREKKERFSLILESASTNQTSMYLCASSGTLNSGNEKLFFGSGTQLSVL.

The genes are TRBV7-3 and TRBJ2-6; TRBD1 is a possible D gene (6 bases). Trimming shortened V by 5 bases and J by 3 bases, and 8 bases separated the two germline ends. Germline CDR1 SGHTA, CDR2 FQGTGA. The CDR3 is 14 amino acids. CDR3 region: CASSQGGGANVLTF. DNA of the CDR3: TGTGCCAGCAGCCAAGGGGGTGGGGCCAACGTCCTGACTTTC.

In its sample, this clonotype was seen many times. The chain links TRBV20-1 to TRBJ2-2; the D is unclear. The CDR3 runs to 16 residues. Trimming took 1 base from V and 0 from J, leaving 12 bases between them. Germline CDR1 reads DFQATT; CDR2 reads SNEGSKA (reference sequence). The DNA of the CDR3 is TGCAGTGCTAGAGGGGTTGCGGATCCGAACACCGGGGAGCTGTTTTTT. This translates into CSARGVADPNTGELFF.